The entry that follows covers one TCR beta chain sequence. Which antigen it targets is not known. No base quality values were provided; no much bigger clone lies one nucleotide off. TCRbeta CDR3 regions were amplified from genomic DNA using the immunoSEQ Assay, a bias-controlled multiplex PCR. The authors' pipeline ran thus. The number of nucleated cells in each sample was estimated from the amplification of reference gene primers within the assay. To quantify the absolute abundance of each unique TCRbeta CDR3 rearrangement, sequence reads were collapsed and filtered. For each sample, productive Simpson clonality was calculated by taking the square root of Simpson's diversity index across productive rearrangements. TCRdb holds this immuneACCESS table with in-frame rearrangements only. Some clones are missing; in checked studies, unresolved V genes explain under half, and the rest has no known cause. V, J and clone size are those of that table, while D and trimming were read from the DNA. This sample gives 380,000 or so clones in total; over 75% of them show up just once. 1.3% of the sample comes from the top ten.

Participants in the prospective study were enrolled through a virtual design, were aged roughly 18 to 100 years, and lived in fewer than 30 United States geographic areas. In the prospective study, cohorts were assigned on the basis of participant-reported clinical history obtained from a screening survey and a study questionnaire. Recovered participants in ImmuneRACE Cohort 3 were defined by two consecutive negative NP/OP PCR tests, clearance by a healthcare professional, or resolution of symptoms. Mobile phlebotomists in the prospective study collected whole blood, serum and a nasopharyngeal or oropharyngeal swab from every participant. Additional blood draws and questionnaires over an approximately two-month period could optionally be provided by prospective study participants. Before DNA extraction, blood samples from the prospective study were shipped at room temperature or frozen. This entry comes from a study of blood T cell repertoires in COVID-19 (dated by TCRdb to the early 2020s). Broadly, across the study: The collaborator samples originated in the United States, Italy and Spain and spanned the acute and convalescent phases of COVID-19. The material from the prospective study consisted of cDNA or gDNA derived from T cells, B-cell-depleted T cells, or PBMCs. Subjects who had been exposed to COVID-19, were actively infected with it, or had recovered from it provided the deeply sampled blood TCRbeta repertoires that made up the dataset. The repertoires were made available in a free public database intended to serve as a resource for research on the immune response to SARS-CoV-2. Samples came from the ongoing ImmuneRACE study (first 160 participants) plus 1,254 subjects from 6 global collaborators. Nearly every sample came with metadata listing a de-identified subject ID, COVID-19 status, age in years and sex. Where available, HLA class I and class II types were taken from metadata supplied by the sample provider and were not determined by assay-based typing. The paper's findings and limits, for the study overall: The amount of clinical and demographic metadata varied by source and participant and was provided uncurated.

The cysteine opens and the phenylalanine closes a CDR3 of 15 amino acids. The DNA shown is the 45-base CDR3, in frame from base 1. Trimming leaves V shorter by 3 bases and J shorter by 8 bases, with the junction holding 8 bases beyond the gene matches. In the germline V gene (reference sequence), CDR1 corresponds to SEHNR and CDR2 to FQNEAQ. This receptor chain uses TRBV7-9 and TRBJ2-1; 9 junctional bases match TRBD1. The receptor was isolated from a man aged 30 to 45 who had recovered from COVID-19. Sequenced sample: PBMCs or T cells enriched from blood (not recorded which). The CDR3 protein sequence reads: CASSFRDRDTHEQFF. DNA sequence: TGTGCCAGCAGCTTTCGGGACAGGGACACCCATGAGCAGTTCTTC.